Below, one T cell receptor beta chain is given with its context. This CDR3 comprises 13 residues. Germline-derived CDR1 and CDR2 are SQVTM and ANQGSEA. J gave up 5 bases and V 3 bases, and 6 bases lay outside the gene matches. This sample stems from a study of blood T cell repertoires in COVID-19. Overall study: COVID-19 samples collected from the United States, Italy and Spain covered acute and convalescent phases. The cDNA or gDNA used as material had been derived from T cells, B-cell-depleted T cells, or PBMCs.

Per the original methods: Scientists estimated how many nucleated cells there were by amplifying reference gene primers. The protocol was immunoSEQ multiplex PCR, while the TCRdb copy is restricted to in-frame clones and leaves out a portion. V and J calls and clone size are given by that table; D and trimming were obtained from the DNA. The data show under 200,000 clones, about 88% seen once. This receptor was identified in a woman aged 45-59 years with COVID-19, enrolled during active disease. This chain uses TRBV29-1 with TRBJ1-1, with TRBD1 matching over 7 bases. Sequenced input: peripheral blood. CDR3 protein: CSVENPGGTEAFF. The CDR3 nucleotides are TGCAGCGTTGAGAACCCAGGGGGTACTGAAGCTTTCTTT.